These 20 T cell receptor beta chains originate from one sample sequenced in a study of blood T cell repertoires in COVID-19. The assay was immunoSEQ multiplex PCR, and TCRdb's table has in-frame clones only and misses some. The top ten clones hold roughly 2.1% of a sample with roughly 280,000 clones, under 90% of them seen once. The sample taken for sequencing was peripheral blood. Receptors originate from a man aged 45 to 65 with acute or convalescent COVID-19.

The chain uses TRBV27 and TRBJ1-2; D is unclear. The CDR3 is 15 amino acids. V was trimmed by 6 bases and J by 4 bases, leaving 18 bases between them. Germline values: CDR1 MNHEY, CDR2 SMNVEV (reference sequence). The DNA for the CDR3 is TGTGCCAGCAGGTCCCTAATTGGGCCGAGCTATGGCTACACCTTC. This encodes CASRSLIGPSYGYTF.

This clone was seen only once. The chain couples TRBV10-3 to TRBJ1-5; maybe TRBD1 (5 bases). CDR3 length: 13 amino acids. Germline V CDR1 and CDR2: ENHRY, SYGVKD. V was trimmed by 8 bases and J by 5 bases, leaving 13 bases between them. CDR3 in DNA: TGTGCCATCGGGCGCAGGGAGGATCAGCCCCAGCATTTT. Translating it yields CAIGRREDQPQHF.

The V call is TRBV25-1, the J call TRBJ2-3; 7 positions match TRBD2. The V gene's germline CDR1 is MGHDK and CDR2 SYGVNS. The CDR3 runs 15 residues. V was clipped by 1 base and J by 5 bases; unmatched bases: 6. Here the CDR3 reads CASSEWGGGQDTQYF. The CDR3 region has the DNA TGTGCCAGCAGTGAATGGGGGGGAGGTCAAGATACGCAGTATTTT.

V is TRBV19 and J is TRBJ2-7; D is possibly TRBD2 (7 bases). Between the trimmed V and J ends, which lost 9 bases and 5 bases, there was a span of 14 bases. Germline CDR1 reads LNHDA; CDR2 reads SQIVND (reference sequence). The CDR3 is 12 residues long. The CDR3 reads CASGGQADEQYF. The CDR3 nucleotides are TGTGCCAGCGGGGGGCAGGCGGACGAGCAGTACTTC.

V gene TRBV29-1 combines with J gene TRBJ1-1; 8 nucleotides agree with TRBD1. V shed 4 bases and J 4 bases; nucleotides not matched to a gene: 8. This CDR3 comprises 14 residues. CDR1 is SQVTM and CDR2 is ANQGSEA in the germline V gene. The CDR3 spells CSVGTPGGITEAFF. CDR3 nucleotide sequence: TGCAGCGTTGGTACCCCAGGGGGCATCACTGAAGCTTTCTTT.

The rearrangement links TRBV5-4 to TRBJ1-6; TRBD1 is a possible D gene (5 bases). CDR3 size: 14 residues. Germline V lookup: CDR1 SGHNT, CDR2 YYREEE (reference sequence). Trimming cost V 0 bases and J 7 bases, with 8 bases left between them. CDR3 coding DNA: TGTGCCAGCAGCTTGGATCAGGGAAATTCACCCCTCCACTTT. It translates to CASSLDQGNSPLHF.

This clone has a handful of counts. The chain links TRBV5-4 to TRBJ2-1, with D perhaps matching TRBD1 (6 bases). Germline CDR1 and CDR2: SGHNT and YYREEE (reference sequence). The CDR3 has 15 amino acids. The ends were cut back, 2 bases at V and 8 bases at J, with 17 bases in the middle. The CDR3 spells CASSLAIGQSDEQFF. As DNA, the CDR3 is TGTGCCAGCAGCTTAGCCATTGGACAGTCCGATGAGCAGTTCTTC.

The gene calls are TRBV7-9 and TRBJ1-3, with 7 bases matching TRBD1. Per germline, CDR1 SEHNR and CDR2 FQNEAQ (reference sequence). The CDR3 loop spans 15 amino acids. Losses at the gene ends were 6 bases for V and 0 bases for J; bases not matched to a gene: 5. The CDR3 coding sequence is TGTGCCAGCAGACCACAGGGGAGCTCTGGAAACACCATATATTTT. It yields the protein CASRPQGSSGNTIYF. The complete variable domain, with remaining parts taken from reference TRBV7-9 and TRBJ1-3, reads DTGVSQNPRHKITKRGQNVTFRCDPISEHNRLYWYRQTLGQGPEFLTYFQNEAQLEKSRLLSDRFSAERPKGSFSTLEIQRTEQGDSAMYLCASRPQGSSGNTIYFGEGSWLTVV.

The V call is TRBV18, the J call TRBJ2-5; D is possibly TRBD1 (6 bases). This CDR3 is 16 amino acids long. Per germline, CDR1 KGHSH and CDR2 LQKENI. V gave up 4 bases and J gave up 2 bases, with 17 bases separating them. The CDR3, as DNA: TGTGCCAGCTCACGGAACCCGACAGGCCCGCAAGAGACCCAGTACTTC. As protein: CASSRNPTGPQETQYF.

J is TRBJ1-2 and V is TRBV6-6; 8 bases align to TRBD1. In germline, CDR1 is MNHNY, CDR2 SVGAGI (reference sequence). The CDR3 spans 15 residues. Trimming took 5 bases from V and 0 from J; bases not matched to a gene: 5. Here the CDR3 DNA reads TGTGCCAGCAGTCCGACAGGGGCCTCTAACTATGGCTACACCTTC. This sequence encodes CASSPTGASNYGYTF.

The chain joins TRBV3-1 (or the pseudogene TRBV3-2) to TRBJ2-6, with TRBD1 matching 7 bases. Trimming at V came to 7 bases and at J to 1 base, leaving 10 bases not matched to a gene. The CDR3 totals 17 residues. CDR1 and CDR2 from the germline V gene are LGHDT and YNNKEL (reference sequence). In DNA form, the CDR3 reads TGTGCCAGCAAGGCAGGGGGTTCTCTTTCTGGGGCCAACGTCCTGACTTTC. Translation gives CASKAGGSLSGANVLTF.

The chain recombines TRBV30 with TRBJ1-4; D might be TRBD1 (6 bases). This CDR3 region has 17 residues. CDR1 GTSNPN and CDR2 SVGIG come from the germline V gene (reference sequence). Trimming cost V 6 bases and J 0 bases, with 20 bases left between them. The CDR3 loop is CACPRLDSESTNEKLFF. The CDR3 nucleotides read TGTGCCTGTCCTAGGTTGGACAGCGAATCAACTAATGAAAAACTGTTTTTT.

In this sample, this clone turned up once. The rearrangement joins TRBV12-3 or TRBV12-4 to TRBJ1-1; D is unclear. Trimming cost V 7 bases and J 4 bases, with 13 bases left between them. CDR3 length equals 13 residues. This chain's CDR3 is CASTPGRGTEAFF. The DNA of the CDR3 is TGTGCCAGCACCCCAGGACGGGGCACTGAAGCTTTCTTT.

Written as DNA, the CDR3 is TGTGCCAGCATTTTCCCCGGGACTAGCGGAACCTACGAGCAGTACTTC. This encodes CASIFPGTSGTYEQYF. This chain connects TRBV2 to TRBJ2-7, with TRBD2 identical over 11 bases. Germline CDR1 SNHLY, CDR2 FYNNEI. The CDR3 sequence is 16 residues long. With 7 bases clipped from V and 2 bases from J, the junction kept 10 bases outside the gene matches.

V is TRBV7-9 and J is TRBJ1-2, with no clear D. The V end was cut by 2 bases, the J end by 3 bases, with 10 bases between. Germline values: CDR1 SEHNR, CDR2 FQNEAQ (reference sequence). The CDR3 spans 14 residues. The CDR3 loop reads CASSLRSEHYGYTF. The CDR3 nucleotides read TGTGCCAGCAGCTTACGGTCGGAGCACTATGGCTACACCTTC.

The rearrangement links TRBV5-1 to TRBJ2-3; 9 nucleotides agree with TRBD2. V dropped 1 base and J dropped 6; count of bases not matched to a gene: 3. CDR3 length: 14 residues. CDR1 is SGHRS and CDR2 is YFSETQ in the germline V gene. The CDR3 sequence is CASSLLAGEDTQYF. The CDR3 coding sequence is TGCGCCAGCAGCTTGTTAGCGGGGGAGGATACGCAGTATTTT.

This chain uses TRBV27 with TRBJ1-2, with 7 bases fitting TRBD1. The CDR3 runs 16 residues. Germline V gene data show CDR1 as MNHEY and CDR2 as SMNVEV (reference sequence). The V segment lost 10 bases and the J segment 2 bases; nucleotides outside the gene matches: 16. The CDR3 region has the DNA TGTGCCACCACGGACAGGCTAACGAGGCTGAACTATGGCTACACCTTC. Translating gives CATTDRLTRLNYGYTF.

The J gene is TRBJ2-7, the V gene TRBV5-1, with D maybe TRBD1 (6 bases). The CDR3 is 14 residues long. CDR1 is SGHRS, CDR2 YFSETQ, per germline. V was cut by 0 bases and J by 7 bases, with 14 bases left in between. The CDR3 region is CASSLVEGVTEQYF. The CDR3 nucleotides read TGCGCCAGCAGCTTGGTAGAGGGGGTAACGGAGCAGTACTTC.

The gene calls are TRBV5-8 and TRBJ1-1, with D hard to call. CDR3 length: 13 amino acids. CDR1 and CDR2 (germline): SGHTS, YDEGEE. With 3 bases removed from V and 7 bases from J, the gap between germline ends came to 13 bases. The CDR3 bases are TGTGCCAGCAGCTCCGGTCCGTCTGGTGAAGCTTTCTTT. It codes for CASSSGPSGEAFF.

This chain links TRBV12-5 with TRBJ2-1, with 9 bases aligning to TRBD1. Germline V gene lookup returns CDR1 LGHNT and CDR2 FRNRAP. The CDR3 loop spans 16 amino acids. V was clipped by 4 bases and J by 5 bases; unmatched bases: 9. CDR3 nucleotide sequence: TGTGCTAGTGGTTCCCACCGACAGGGGGGAAACAATGAGCAGTTCTTC. Translated, it gives CASGSHRQGGNNEQFF.